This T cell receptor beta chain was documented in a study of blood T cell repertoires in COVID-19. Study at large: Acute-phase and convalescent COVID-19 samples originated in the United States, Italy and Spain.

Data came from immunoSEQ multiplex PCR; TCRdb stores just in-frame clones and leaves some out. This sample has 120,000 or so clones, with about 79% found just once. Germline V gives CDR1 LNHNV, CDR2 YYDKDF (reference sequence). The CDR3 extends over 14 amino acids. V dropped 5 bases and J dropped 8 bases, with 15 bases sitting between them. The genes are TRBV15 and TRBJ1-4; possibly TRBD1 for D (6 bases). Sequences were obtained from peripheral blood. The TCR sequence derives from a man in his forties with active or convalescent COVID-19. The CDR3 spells CATSRRGFDEKLFF. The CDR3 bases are TGTGCCACCAGCCGAAGGGGGTTCGACGAAAAACTGTTTTTT.